These 8 T cell receptor beta chains originate from one sample sequenced in a study of tumor-infiltrating lymphocytes in primary liver carcinoma. Both RNA and DNA were isolated together from about 20-30 mg of bulk tissue that had not been sorted. From roughly 470 ng total RNA, TCR beta cDNA was generated with a primer in the constant region. Slightly modified ARM-PCR with three nested multiplex PCR rounds yielded TCR beta libraries. Primers for the first two PCR rounds were TRBV1-TRBV30 forward primers and a C-beta reverse primer (10 cycles per round). TCRdb recomputed calls from the multiplex PCR reads with MiXCR, one row per CDR3 protein. The sample consists of approximately 110,000 distinct CDR3 sequences, roughly three fifths of them appearing once. Sequenced material: liver tumor tissue from sampling region 3. The subset: tumor region T3, left-lateral pole. The receptors shown here come from a woman aged 55-70 years with primary liver carcinoma and hepatitis B virus infection.

This chain uses TRBV12-3 or TRBV12-4 with TRBJ2-2; D is uncertain. The V and J ends lost 10 bases and 0 bases respectively, with 15 bases between them. The CDR3 spans 15 residues. The CDR3, as DNA: TGTGCCAACATAGACGGATCTACGAACACCGGGGAGCTGTTTTTT. The encoded protein is CANIDGSTNTGELFF.

Remarks on this clonotype: This may be a read error, as it is one base from a much larger clone. The missing conserved phenylalanine or tryptophan at the end of this CDR3 makes a read error likely. The V gene is TRBV29-1, the J gene TRBJ2-3, with D hard to call. Per the germline V gene, CDR1 is SQVTM and CDR2 is ANQGSEA. The CDR3 has 13 residues. The V end was cut by 2 bases, the J end by 6 bases, with 12 bases between. The CDR3 loop is CSVESAVSDTQYL. The CDR3 DNA reads as TGCAGCGTTGAATCGGCCGTTTCGGATACGCAGTATCTT.

The chain recombines TRBV6-1 with TRBJ2-5, with TRBD2 identical over 9 bases. The CDR3 spans 14 residues. The germline CDR1 and CDR2 sequences are MNHNS and SASEGT. V trimming: 7 bases; J trimming: 7 bases; junction bases outside the gene matches: 10. CDR3 DNA sequence: TGTGCCAGCAACGAGGGCGGGAGGGAAGGGACCCAGTACTTC. Translated: CASNEGGREGTQYF.

This clonotype has a handful of counts. Relative to the germline gene, one junction end is altered; a read error may explain this. The chain couples TRBV12-3 or TRBV12-4 to TRBJ1-2; 8 bases map to TRBD1. The CDR3 is 14 amino acids. CDR3 amino acids: CANSLRDRNYGYTF. CDR3 bases: TGTGCCAACAGTTTACGGGACAGGAACTATGGTTACACCTTC.

This clonotype has ten or more counts. V usage is TRBV4-1 and J usage is TRBJ2-6; D is uncertain. CDR1 MGHRA and CDR2 YSYEKL come from the germline V gene. V was pared by 2 bases and J by 0 bases, with 11 bases between. This CDR3 spans 17 amino acids. CDR3 in amino acids: CASSQIESRSGANVLTF. CDR3 bases: TGCGCCAGCAGCCAAATCGAAAGTCGCTCTGGGGCCAACGTCCTGACTTTC.

This sequence joins TRBV28 and TRBJ2-4, with TRBD2 identical over 8 bases. The length of the CDR3 is 21 residues. The germline V gene encodes CDR1 MDHEN and CDR2 SYDVKM. V lost 5 bases, J lost 0 bases, and 21 bases stayed unmatched. In nucleotides, the CDR3 is TGTGCCAGCAGTCCCGGCTTCTTGACCCCACTAGCGGAACTAGCCAAAAACATTCAGTACTTC. Amino acid sequence: CASSPGFLTPLAELAKNIQYF.

Note on this clonotype: The junction shows a germline mismatch at one end, possibly a read error. The chain uses TRBV7-9 and TRBJ2-3; D remains ambiguous. The germline gives CDR1 SEHNR, CDR2 FQNEAQ (reference sequence). CDR3 length equals 15 residues. The CDR3 DNA sequence: TGTGCCAGCAGCCAGACGGTCGGGTTAGCAGATACGCTGTATTTT. This sequence encodes CASSQTVGLADTLYF.

Note on this clonotype: A clone one base away is much larger, so this may be a read error. The J gene is TRBJ2-1, the V gene TRBV5-1; D is ambiguous. The CDR3 loop spans 12 amino acids. Germline V gene data show CDR1 as SGHRS and CDR2 as YFSETQ. The CDR3 reads CTSSLAYNEQFF. DNA for the CDR3: TGCACCAGCAGCTTGGCCTACAATGAGCAGTTCTTC.